One and the same sample provided the 32 T cell receptor beta chains below, sequenced in a study of metastatic and nonmetastatic thyroid tumors. Treatment of any kind had been given to no patient before thyroid surgery. TCRdb reprocessed the PCR reads using MiXCR. The data show approximately 34,000 clones, with 16% seen just once and 3.4% held by the top ten. The sample was blood. Source of these receptors: a female donor with papillary thyroid cancer or a benign thyroid nodule (not recorded which). Some clones in this sample may be carry-over from other donors' samples.

About this clone itself: This may be a read error, as it is one base from a much larger clone. The conserved final phenylalanine or tryptophan is absent from the CDR3, which likely points to a read error. This chain links TRBV13 with TRBJ2-3; D unresolved. CDR3 length: 12 amino acids. The V gene lost 5 bases and the J gene lost 8 bases, with 11 bases spanning the gap. In germline, CDR1 is PRHDT, CDR2 FYEKMQ (reference sequence). CDR3 DNA sequence: TGTGCCAGCAGCCCTCAGGACGGTACGCAGTATTCT. It is translated as CASSPQDGTQYS.

There are many counts of this clone. This chain uses TRBV27 with TRBJ1-4; D not certain. With 3 bases removed from V and 8 bases from J, the gap between germline ends came to 13 bases. Germline values: CDR1 MNHEY, CDR2 SMNVEV (reference sequence). CDR3 length equals 14 residues. The CDR3 DNA reads TGTGCCAGCAGTTTCGACAACTTCGGGGAAAAACTGTTTTTT. Residues: CASSFDNFGEKLFF.

The V and J genes are TRBV20-1 and TRBJ2-7, with D perhaps TRBD1 or TRBD2 (6 bases each). Trimming removed 0 bases at V and 7 bases at J, with 19 bases between. This CDR3 comprises 15 residues. Looked up from germline, CDR1 is DFQATT and CDR2 is SNEGSKA (reference sequence). The CDR3 sequence is CSARETGAGPAEQYF. The CDR3 coding sequence is TGCAGTGCTAGAGAAACGGGGGCAGGCCCGGCGGAGCAGTACTTC.

The genes are TRBV5-1 and TRBJ2-7, with a tentative D call TRBD1 (5 bases). In germline, CDR1 is SGHRS, CDR2 YFSETQ. Between the trimmed V and J ends, which lost 3 bases and 2 bases, there was a span of 9 bases. This CDR3 is 13 amino acids long. CDR3 nucleotide sequence: TGCGCCAGCAGCTCTGTGACAGCCTACGAGCAGTACTTC. It encodes CASSSVTAYEQYF.

This clone was counted ten times or more. The chain employs TRBV15 and TRBJ2-5; D uncertain. V lost 0 bases to trimming and J lost 2 bases, with 7 bases between them. The CDR3 runs 14 residues. Germline CDR1 is LNHNV and CDR2 is YYDKDF (reference sequence). The CDR3: CATSRDPVQETQYF. CDR3 DNA: TGTGCCACCAGCAGAGATCCGGTTCAAGAGACCCAGTACTTC.

This clone was seen at least ten times. The chain couples TRBV19 to TRBJ1-1; TRBD1 might be the D (5 bases). This CDR3 comprises 14 residues. The germline CDR1 and CDR2 sequences are LNHDA and SQIVND (reference sequence). With 4 bases removed from V and 11 bases from J, the gap between germline ends came to 20 bases. CDR3 coding DNA: TGTGCCAGTAGTACGACGGGGGGACCCGGACGGGCTTTCTTT. Translation: CASSTTGGPGRAFF.

This clone came up many times. Other nucleotide sequences in the sample specify the same CDR3. The CDR3 sequence is CASLAGGDKNIQYF. The CDR3 coding sequence is TGTGCTAGCCTAGCGGGAGGGGACAAAAACATTCAGTACTTC. The V and J genes are TRBV12-5 and TRBJ2-4, with TRBD2 matching 12 bases. There are 14 residues in the CDR3. Germline V lookup: CDR1 LGHNT, CDR2 FRNRAP. V shed 9 bases, J shed 3 bases, and the junction held 3 bases outside the gene matches. The complete variable domain, with remaining parts taken from reference TRBV12-5 and TRBJ2-4, reads DARVTQTPRHKVTEMGQEVTMRCQPILGHNTVFWYRQTMMQGLELLAYFRNRAPLDDSGMPKDRFSAEMPDATLATLKIQPSEPRDSAVYFCASLAGGDKNIQYFGAGTRLSVL.

This clone appeared many times. The CDR3 protein is CASSSPPRDTEAFF. The CDR3 DNA reads TGTGCCAGCAGCTCCCCCCCCAGGGACACTGAAGCTTTCTTT. J is TRBJ1-1 and V is TRBV7-9, with a possible D match to TRBD1 (5 bases). Deletions cut 4 bases from V and 3 bases from J, with 12 bases between. This CDR3 has 14 amino acids. The germline gives CDR1 SEHNR, CDR2 FQNEAQ (reference sequence).

This clone appeared many times. The rearrangement joins TRBV7-8 to TRBJ1-5; TRBD1 is a possible D gene (6 bases). V was pared by 5 bases and J by 2 bases, with 10 bases between. The length of the CDR3 is 14 residues. From germline, CDR1 is SGHVS and CDR2 FQNEAQ. CDR3 sequence reads: CASSPEGGNQPQHF. CDR3 DNA: TGTGCCAGCAGCCCGGAGGGGGGCAATCAGCCCCAGCATTTT. The entire variable domain, with the rest obtained from reference TRBV7-8 and TRBJ1-5, is as follows: GAGVSQSPRYKVAKRGQDVALRCDPISGHVSLFWYQQALGQGPEFLTYFQNEAQLDKSGLPSDRFFAERPEGSVSTLKIQRTQQEDSAVYLCASSPEGGNQPQHFGDGTRLSIL.

This clone appeared many times. The rearrangement links TRBV9 to TRBJ2-2, with a possible D match to TRBD2 (5 bases). Looked up from germline, CDR1 is SGDLS and CDR2 is YYNGEE. The CDR3 sequence is 18 residues long. V was pared by 4 bases and J by 0 bases, with 19 bases between. The CDR3 is CASSSTGIGGPNTGELFF. The CDR3 DNA reads as TGTGCCAGCAGCTCTACCGGGATAGGCGGGCCGAACACCGGGGAGCTGTTTTTT.

At least ten counts were recorded for this clone. The chain has TRBV6-1 and TRBJ2-6; TRBD1 is a possible D gene (5 bases). Per the germline V gene, CDR1 is MNHNS and CDR2 is SASEGT. CDR3 length: 15 amino acids. V lost 6 bases and J 0 bases, leaving 9 bases between the germline ends. CDR3 sequence: CASSEDNSGANVLTF. The CDR3 DNA sequence: TGTGCCAGCAGCGAGGACAACTCTGGGGCCAACGTCCTGACTTTC.

This clone appeared many times. V and J are TRBV6-1 and TRBJ1-1; no firm D call. The CDR3 has 15 amino acids. From germline, CDR1 is MNHNS and CDR2 SASEGT. V lost 6 bases and J 8 bases, leaving 22 bases between the germline ends. CDR3 amino acids: CASSTGSSGNREAFF. CDR3 DNA: TGTGCCAGCAGCACCGGGAGCTCGGGCAACCGGGAAGCTTTCTTT.

Remarks on this clone: This may be a read error: a much more frequent sequence differs by one nucleotide. Other DNA sequences in this sample translate to the same CDR3. The chain links TRBV19 to TRBJ2-3; 7 positions match TRBD2. V shed 1 base, J shed 5 bases, and the junction held 15 bases outside the gene matches. CDR1 and CDR2 (germline): LNHDA, SQIVND (reference sequence). The CDR3 is made up of 18 amino acids. The CDR3 nucleotides read TGTGCCAGTAGTATAGTTAGGGAGGGGACGGGTGATGGAGATACGCAGTATTTT. Its translation is CASSIVREGTGDGDTQYF. The whole variable domain, filled in from reference TRBV19 and TRBJ2-3, reads DGGITQSPKYLFRKEGQNVTLSCEQNLNHDAMYWYRQDPGQGLRLIYYSQIVNDFQKGDIAEGYSVSREKKESFPLTVTSAQKNPTAFYLCASSIVREGTGDGDTQYFGPGTRLTVL.

This clone was recorded many times. This chain connects TRBV7-9 to TRBJ1-2, with D possibly being TRBD1 (6 bases). CDR3 size: 16 residues. The germline V gene has CDR1 SEHNR and CDR2 FQNEAQ (reference sequence). The germline V and J ends were trimmed by 3 bases and 1 base, with 15 bases remaining between them. DNA for the CDR3: TGTGCCAGCAGCTTCGGTCGACAGGAACTTAACTATGGCTACACCTTC. It codes for CASSFGRQELNYGYTF.

The chain employs TRBV28 and TRBJ2-1, with D perhaps matching TRBD1 or TRBD2 (5 bases each). Trimming pared 5 bases from V and 6 bases from J, leaving 20 bases between. The germline gives CDR1 MDHEN, CDR2 SYDVKM. The CDR3 totals 16 residues. The CDR3 DNA reads TGTGCCAGCAGTGGGGACCGGGACCTTCGCTTCAATGAGCAGTTCTTC. Its translation is CASSGDRDLRFNEQFF.

Within the sample, this clone is medium-sized (0.01 to 0.1%). The chain has TRBV12-3 or TRBV12-4 and TRBJ1-2; 8 bases map to TRBD1. The CDR3 consists of 14 residues. The ends lost 3 bases at V and 6 bases at J; junction bases unmatched: 6. The CDR3 is CASSFVDRVDGYTF. CDR3 sequence (DNA): TGTGCCAGCAGTTTTGTGGACAGGGTGGATGGCTACACCTTC.

The rearrangement uses TRBV6-4 and TRBJ2-2, with D perhaps matching TRBD2 (5 bases). This CDR3 has 14 residues. V gave up 5 bases and J gave up 3 bases, with 10 bases separating them. Germline V gene sequence: CDR1 MRHNA, CDR2 SNTAGT. For the CDR3, the DNA is TGTGCCAGCAGTAAAGCGGTCGACACCGGGGAGCTGTTTTTT. Its protein product is CASSKAVDTGELFF.

About this clone itself: Possible read error: a much larger clone is one base away. Likely a read error: the CDR3 ends without its conserved phenylalanine or tryptophan. V is TRBV29-1 and J is TRBJ2-1; TRBD2 matches at 11 bases. With 3 bases clipped from V and 3 bases from J, the junction kept 4 bases outside the gene matches. The germline gives CDR1 SQVTM, CDR2 ANQGSEA. The CDR3 totals 15 residues. CDR3 DNA: TGCAGCGTTGATGTCACTAGCGGGGGCTACAATGAGCAGTTCTAC. Translating it yields CSVDVTSGGYNEQFY.

This clone was picked up many times. The V call is TRBV19, the J call TRBJ1-1; TRBD1 might be the D (5 bases). CDR1 is LNHDA and CDR2 is SQIVND in the germline V gene (reference sequence). Trimming took 5 bases from V and 5 from J, leaving 15 bases between them. The CDR3 is made up of 14 amino acids. The CDR3 loop is CASSSLSGRTEAFF. As DNA, the CDR3 is TGTGCCAGTAGTTCTTTATCAGGGCGTACTGAAGCTTTCTTT.

This clone was seen repeatedly, ten times or more. V usage is TRBV20-1 and J usage is TRBJ2-5; tentative D call: TRBD1 (6 bases). This CDR3 is built from 15 residues. Looked up from germline, CDR1 is DFQATT and CDR2 is SNEGSKA (reference sequence). V dropped 0 bases and J dropped 3 bases, with 14 bases sitting between them. CDR3 sequence (DNA): TGCAGTGCTAGAGATCCCAGGGACAAGAAAGAGACCCAGTACTTC. It codes for CSARDPRDKKETQYF.

By share, this clone counts as medium-sized. J is TRBJ2-7 and V is TRBV20-1; either TRBD1 or TRBD2 may fit D (7 bases each). Germline-derived CDR1 and CDR2 are DFQATT and SNEGSKA (reference sequence). V dropped 3 bases and J dropped 4 bases, with 22 bases sitting between them. This CDR3 has 16 amino acids. The CDR3 DNA sequence: TGCAGTGCTAGCTACCAGGGGGGAGGGAGACGTTACGAGCAGTACTTC. The encoded protein is CSASYQGGGRRYEQYF.

This clone was seen many times. The J gene is TRBJ1-2, the V gene TRBV12-5, with D possibly being TRBD1 (6 bases). This CDR3 has 17 residues. Germline CDR1 is LGHNT and CDR2 is FRNRAP. Trimming left V 1 base short and J 6 bases short, with 21 bases between. CDR3 nucleotide sequence: TGTGCTAGTGGTTTGGACGAATTAGGGGGATCCAAGAATGGCTACACCTTC. Translation: CASGLDELGGSKNGYTF.

The chain employs TRBV20-1 and TRBJ2-6, with D perhaps matching TRBD2 (7 bases). Trimming took off 4 bases at V and 1 base at J, with 11 bases between the two ends. CDR1 is DFQATT and CDR2 is SNEGSKA in the germline V gene (reference sequence). This CDR3 is 15 amino acids long. Written as DNA, the CDR3 is TGCAGTGCTAAGGGGGGGTGGTCTGGGGCCAACGTCCTGACTTTC. Protein product: CSAKGGWSGANVLTF.

This clone was found many times. The chain combines TRBV6-1 with TRBJ2-5; D is ambiguous. Germline assignment: CDR1 MNHNS and CDR2 SASEGT. CDR3 length: 17 residues. Trimming took 6 bases from V and 2 from J, leaving 22 bases between them. CDR3: CASSSEGRSGAQETQYF. The CDR3 DNA sequence: TGTGCCAGCAGCTCGGAAGGTCGGTCAGGAGCTCAAGAGACCCAGTACTTC.

To note about this clone: One base away lies a much larger clone, so this may be a sequencing read error. The chain employs TRBV5-6 and TRBJ2-2, with TRBD2 matching 10 bases. The CDR3 is 16 amino acids. The J segment lost 3 bases and the V segment lost 4 bases, leaving 6 bases of the junction unmatched. Germline V CDR1 and CDR2: SGHDT, YYEEEE. In DNA, the CDR3 is TGTGCCAGCAGCCGTAGACTAGCGGGCTACACCGGGGAGCTGTTTTTT. Encoded protein: CASSRRLAGYTGELFF.

The chain employs TRBV11-2 and TRBJ2-7, with D possibly being TRBD1 or TRBD2 (5 bases each). The CDR3 consists of 15 residues. The V end lost 3 bases, the J end lost 6 bases, and 18 bases lay between the germline ends. In germline, CDR1 is SGHAT, CDR2 FQNNGV. As DNA, the CDR3 is TGTGCCAGCAGCTTGGTTCTGGTGAGGGGAATCGAGCAGTACTTC. Protein product: CASSLVLVRGIEQYF.

This clone has only a few counts. This may be a read error, as it is one base from a much larger clone. V is TRBV27 and J is TRBJ2-5, with D possibly being TRBD2 (5 bases). The CDR3 has 11 residues. Deletions cut 3 bases from V and 9 bases from J, with 8 bases between. The germline V gene encodes CDR1 MNHEY and CDR2 SMNVEV (reference sequence). The CDR3 reads CASSFMEAQYF. The CDR3 DNA sequence: TGTGCCAGCAGTTTCATGGAGGCCCAGTACTTC.

Points on this clone: The junction departs from the called germline gene at one end, perhaps through a read error. This sequence joins TRBV9 and TRBJ1-3; no clear D gene. The V gene's germline CDR1 is SGDLS and CDR2 YYNGEE. The CDR3 has 17 amino acids. The CDR3 loop reads CAISVDVGGYSGNTIYF. For the CDR3, the DNA is TGTGCCATCAGCGTAGATGTGGGAGGCTACTCTGGAAACACCATATATTTT.

This clone was recorded once. This chain uses TRBV30 with TRBJ1-2; the match to TRBD1 covers 7 bases. The CDR3 totals 12 residues. Trimming cost V 2 bases and J 4 bases; bases outside gene matches: 1. CDR1 is GTSNPN, CDR2 SVGIG, per germline (reference sequence). The CDR3 region is CAWSRQGYGYTF. CDR3 nucleotide sequence: TGTGCCTGGAGTCGACAGGGCTATGGCTACACCTTC.

The chain couples TRBV20-1 to TRBJ2-3, with D unresolved. Looked up from germline, CDR1 is DFQATT and CDR2 is SNEGSKA (reference sequence). The CDR3 spans 12 residues. Trimming removed 4 bases at V and 2 bases at J, with 7 bases between. The CDR3 DNA is TGCAGTGCTAAGTTGTCCACAGATACGCAGTATTTT. Amino acids: CSAKLSTDTQYF.

This chain joins TRBV28 and TRBJ1-5; tentative D call: TRBD1 (5 bases). Trimming stripped 6 bases from V and 0 bases from J, with 24 bases between. Germline-derived CDR1 and CDR2 are MDHEN and SYDVKM. This CDR3 contains 19 residues. The CDR3 nucleotides read TGTGCCAGCAGGCCTGGGGGGGGTGGTGTGGGTTGTAGCAATCAGCCCCAGCATTTT. Translation: CASRPGGGGVGCSNQPQHF. The variable domain in full, completed from reference TRBV28 and TRBJ1-5, reads DVKVTQSSRYLVKRTGEKVFLECVQDMDHENMFWYRQDPGLGLRLIYFSYDVKMKEKGDIPEGYSVSREKKERFSLILESASTNQTSMYLCASRPGGGGVGCSNQPQHFGDGTRLSIL.

Ten or more counts support this clone. The chain uses TRBV6-1 and TRBJ2-3; D not certain. The CDR3 consists of 16 residues. The germline V and J ends were trimmed by 0 bases and 2 bases, with 12 bases remaining between them. Germline V gene sequence: CDR1 MNHNS, CDR2 SASEGT. CDR3 residues: CASSEARSFPTDTQYF. CDR3 DNA sequence: TGTGCCAGCAGTGAAGCGCGTTCGTTCCCCACAGATACGCAGTATTTT.